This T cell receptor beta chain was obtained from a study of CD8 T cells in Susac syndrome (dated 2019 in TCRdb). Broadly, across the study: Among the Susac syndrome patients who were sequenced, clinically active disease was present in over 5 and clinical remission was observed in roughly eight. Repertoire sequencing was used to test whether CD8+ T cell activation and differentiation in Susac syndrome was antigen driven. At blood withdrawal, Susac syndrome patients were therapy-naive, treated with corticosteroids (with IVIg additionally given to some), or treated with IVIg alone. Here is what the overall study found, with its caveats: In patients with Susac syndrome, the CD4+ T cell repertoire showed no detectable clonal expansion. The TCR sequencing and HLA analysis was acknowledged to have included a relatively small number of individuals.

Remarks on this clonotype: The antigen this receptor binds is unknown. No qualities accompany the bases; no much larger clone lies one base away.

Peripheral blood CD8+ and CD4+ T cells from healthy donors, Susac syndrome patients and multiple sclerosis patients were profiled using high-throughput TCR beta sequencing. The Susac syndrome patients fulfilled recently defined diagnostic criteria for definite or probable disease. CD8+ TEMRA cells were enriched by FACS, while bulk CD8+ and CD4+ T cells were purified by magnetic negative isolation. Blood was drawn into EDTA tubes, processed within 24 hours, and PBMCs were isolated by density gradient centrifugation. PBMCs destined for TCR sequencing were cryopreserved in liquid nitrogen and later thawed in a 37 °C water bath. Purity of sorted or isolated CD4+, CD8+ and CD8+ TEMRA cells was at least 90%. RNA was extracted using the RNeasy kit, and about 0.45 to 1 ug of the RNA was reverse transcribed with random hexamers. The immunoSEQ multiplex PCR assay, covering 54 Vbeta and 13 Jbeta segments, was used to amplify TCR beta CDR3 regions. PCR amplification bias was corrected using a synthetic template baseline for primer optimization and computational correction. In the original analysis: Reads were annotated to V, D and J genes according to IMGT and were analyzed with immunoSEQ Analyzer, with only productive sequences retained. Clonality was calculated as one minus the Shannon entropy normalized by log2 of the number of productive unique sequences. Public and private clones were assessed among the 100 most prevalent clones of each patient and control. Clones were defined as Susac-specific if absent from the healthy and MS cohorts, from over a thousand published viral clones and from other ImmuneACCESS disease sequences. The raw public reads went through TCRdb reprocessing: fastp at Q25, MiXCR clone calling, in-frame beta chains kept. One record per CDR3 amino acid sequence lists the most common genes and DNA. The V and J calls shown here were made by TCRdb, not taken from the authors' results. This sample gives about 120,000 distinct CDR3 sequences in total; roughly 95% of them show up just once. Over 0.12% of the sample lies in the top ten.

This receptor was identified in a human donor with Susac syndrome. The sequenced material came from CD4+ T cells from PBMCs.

The CDR3 reads CSATSGGRSEQYF. Here is the DNA: TGCAGCGCCACCTCGGGGGGTCGAAGCGAGCAGTACTTC. The chain is assembled from TRBV29-1 and TRBJ2-7; TRBD2 agrees with 7 junctional bases. At the junction V is shortened by 7 bases and J by 6 bases; bases outside the gene matches: 12. CDR1 and CDR2, looked up from the germline V gene, are SQVTM and ANQGSEA. The CDR3 starts with the cysteine, ends with the phenylalanine, and has 13 residues. The retained sequence is limited to the CDR3, 39 bases, with the frame set at the first base.